One and the same sample provided the 20 T cell receptor beta chains below, sequenced in a study of blood T cell repertoires in COVID-19. Using immunoSEQ multiplex PCR, the repertoire was profiled, and TCRdb retains in-frame clones only, with some absent. The sample records about 310,000 clones, around 86% being singletons. Sequenced sample: peripheral blood. These receptors were taken from a man in his fifties with active or convalescent COVID-19.

The V call is TRBV9, the J call TRBJ2-2; 12 bases fit TRBD2. CDR3 size: 16 residues. Per germline, CDR1 SGDLS and CDR2 YYNGEE. V lost 3 bases and J lost 5; bases outside the gene matches: 5. CDR3 sequence: CASSGDLAGGTGELFF. Here the CDR3 DNA reads TGTGCCAGCAGCGGGGACCTAGCGGGAGGGACCGGGGAGCTGTTTTTT.

The rearrangement links TRBV11-2 to TRBJ2-3; D remains unclear. Germline V gene lookup returns CDR1 SGHAT and CDR2 FQNNGV. The length of the CDR3 is 13 residues. V was pared by 2 bases and J by 5 bases, with 8 bases between. The CDR3 is CASSLSPGDTQYF. Written as DNA, the CDR3 is TGTGCCAGCAGCTTATCCCCGGGAGATACGCAGTATTTT.

The V gene is TRBV6-5, the J gene TRBJ1-2; 10 nucleotides align to TRBD1. Germline V gene lookup returns CDR1 MNHEY and CDR2 SVGAGI. V shed 2 bases, J shed 4 bases, and the junction held 4 bases outside the gene matches. The CDR3 loop spans 15 amino acids. The CDR3 is CASSYVTGGLYGYTF. The DNA of the CDR3 is TGTGCCAGCAGTTACGTGACAGGGGGCCTCTATGGCTACACCTTC.

V usage is TRBV3-1 (or the pseudogene TRBV3-2) and J usage is TRBJ1-1; 9 bases are a match to TRBD1. This CDR3 contains 19 residues. From germline, CDR1 is LGHDT and CDR2 YNNKEL (reference sequence). Trimming cost V 0 bases and J 5 bases; bases outside gene matches: 16. The DNA of the CDR3 is TGTGCCAGCAGCCAAGAGAGATTCCGGGACAGGGACAGTGAAACTGAAGCTTTCTTT. It specifies CASSQERFRDRDSETEAFF.

The V and J genes are TRBV7-6 and TRBJ1-3; D call uncertain. This CDR3 comprises 13 residues. Trimming took off 4 bases at V and 0 bases at J, with 4 bases between the two ends. Germline V CDR1 and CDR2: SGHVS, FNYEAQ. In nucleotides, the CDR3 is TGTGCCAGCAGCTCTTCCTCTGGAAACACCATATATTTT. Translating it yields CASSSSSGNTIYF.

This chain joins TRBV29-1 and TRBJ1-5; no clear D gene. The CDR3 sequence is 12 residues long. V lost 5 bases, J lost 2 bases, and 7 bases lay in between. Germline CDR1 SQVTM, CDR2 ANQGSEA. CDR3 sequence: CSVSYGNQPQHF. CDR3 in DNA: TGCAGCGTTTCGTATGGCAATCAGCCCCAGCATTTT.

The chain carries TRBV5-1 and TRBJ2-7; the D gene is possibly TRBD2 (6 bases). The length of the CDR3 is 14 residues. V lost 6 bases and J 6 bases, leaving 19 bases between the germline ends. Germline CDR1 and CDR2: SGHRS and YFSETQ. The CDR3 DNA sequence: TGCGCCAGCACGGAGGGTACAATGTCAAGCGAGCAGTACTTC. Its translation: CASTEGTMSSEQYF.

The J gene is TRBJ2-7, the V gene TRBV10-3; 8 bases line up with TRBD1. The CDR3 sequence is 15 residues long. Germline V gene lookup returns CDR1 ENHRY and CDR2 SYGVKD. The junction had 7 bases not matched to a gene; V was cut back by 4 bases and J by 2 bases. CDR3 sequence (DNA): TGTGCCATCAGTGGGTCGACAGGGGCCCCCTACGAGCAGTACTTC. This translates into CAISGSTGAPYEQYF.

The rearrangement uses TRBV4-2 and TRBJ2-3; 7 bases are shared with TRBD1. After removal of 0 bases from V and 2 bases from J, the junction contained 8 bases not matched to a gene. The CDR3 spans 17 residues. Germline V gene data show CDR1 as LGHNA and CDR2 as YNFKEQ. CDR3 sequence reads: CASSQEKTGIYTDTQYF. CDR3 bases: TGTGCCAGCAGCCAAGAGAAGACAGGGATCTACACAGATACGCAGTATTTT.

The genes are TRBV10-3 and TRBJ2-7, with D possibly matching TRBD1 (6 bases). Germline CDR1 reads ENHRY; CDR2 reads SYGVKD. V lost 6 bases and J 3 bases, leaving 24 bases between the germline ends. The CDR3 extends over 17 amino acids. CDR3 in DNA: TGTGCCATCAGCGAGCCACAGGGAACCTTGACTTACTACGAGCAGTACTTC. The encoded protein is CAISEPQGTLTYYEQYF.

CDR3 protein: CASSWVHSTYEQYF. DNA of the CDR3: TGTGCCAGCAGCTGGGTCCACAGCACGTACGAGCAGTACTTC. The gene calls are TRBV5-5 and TRBJ2-7, with D uncertain. The CDR3 length is 14 residues. Trimming cost V 3 bases and J 4 bases, with 14 bases left between them. Per the germline V gene, CDR1 is SGHKS and CDR2 is YYEKEE (reference sequence).

The chain carries TRBV2 and TRBJ2-1; 8 bases fit TRBD1. Germline CDR1 SNHLY, CDR2 FYNNEI. This CDR3 spans 13 amino acids. Trimming at V came to 6 bases and at J to 13 bases, leaving 11 bases not matched to a gene. The DNA of the CDR3 is TGTGCCAGCAGCGCGGGACAGGACCCCATTCAGTTCTTC. Encoded protein: CASSAGQDPIQFF. The full variable domain, its missing parts supplied by reference TRBV2 and TRBJ2-1, is EPEVTQTPSHQVTQMGQEVILRCVPISNHLYFYWYRQILGQKVEFLVSFYNNEISEKSEIFDDQFSVERPDGSNFTLKIRSTKLEDSAMYFCASSAGQDPIQFFGPGTRLTVL.

The chain is built from TRBV3-1 (or the pseudogene TRBV3-2) and TRBJ2-5; no clear D. The V and J ends lost 4 bases and 1 base respectively, with 4 bases between them. Per germline, CDR1 LGHDT and CDR2 YNNKEL (reference sequence). The CDR3 spans 12 residues. CDR3 region: CASSLLQETQYF. The CDR3 DNA reads as TGTGCCAGCAGCCTCCTCCAAGAGACCCAGTACTTC.

This clone was counted a single time. V gene TRBV12-3 or TRBV12-4 combines with J gene TRBJ1-2; D is unresolved. The CDR3 totals 12 residues. The V end was cut by 3 bases, the J end by 7 bases, with 9 bases between. CDR3 sequence reads: CASSFPGGGYTF. The CDR3 DNA sequence: TGTGCCAGCAGTTTTCCCGGAGGTGGCTACACCTTC.

The gene calls are TRBV10-2 and TRBJ2-7, with 7 bases that match TRBD1. This CDR3 has 15 amino acids. The trim removed 7 bases at V and 2 bases at J, leaving 11 bases unmatched. Germline CDR1 WSHSY, CDR2 SAAADI. The CDR3 DNA is TGCGCCAGCACCCTTTCTACAGGGGAACCCTACGAGCAGTACTTC. This translates into CASTLSTGEPYEQYF.

The chain links TRBV11-2 to TRBJ1-1, with D tentatively TRBD1 (6 bases). Germline values: CDR1 SGHAT, CDR2 FQNNGV. CDR3 length: 15 residues. V was cut by 5 bases and J by 2 bases, with 15 bases left in between. CDR3 sequence reads: CASSLQQGPNTEAFF. The CDR3 bases are TGTGCCAGCAGCCTCCAACAGGGTCCAAACACTGAAGCTTTCTTT.

The chain has TRBV30 and TRBJ1-6; weak D call: TRBD1 (6 bases). V was cut by 3 bases and J by 0 bases, with 6 bases left in between. Germline V CDR1 and CDR2: GTSNPN, SVGIG (reference sequence). This CDR3 has 14 amino acids. This CDR3 is CAWRDSSYNSPLHF. The CDR3 region has the DNA TGTGCCTGGAGGGACAGCTCCTATAATTCACCCCTCCACTTT.

The CDR3 DNA reads as TGTGCCAGCGGGGGGACAGGGGTTTATGGAAGCCAAGAGACCCAGTACTTC. Encoded protein: CASGGTGVYGSQETQYF. The rearrangement joins TRBV2 to TRBJ2-5, with TRBD1 identical over 10 bases. V lost 8 bases and J lost 1; bases outside the gene matches: 13. The CDR3 sequence is 17 residues long. Per germline, CDR1 SNHLY and CDR2 FYNNEI.

This rearrangement joins TRBV28 to TRBJ2-5; D gene ambiguous. Trimming cost V 8 bases and J 7 bases, with 17 bases left between them. This CDR3 has 13 residues. Germline V gives CDR1 MDHEN, CDR2 SYDVKM. CDR3 DNA: TGTGCCAGCGGATATCTATCTGGCGGGACCCAGTACTTC. It yields the protein CASGYLSGGTQYF.

The rearrangement links TRBV6-4 to TRBJ1-1, with no clear D. CDR3 size: 14 residues. Trimming cost V 2 bases and J 5 bases, with 12 bases left between them. Germline assignment: CDR1 MRHNA and CDR2 SNTAGT. The CDR3 DNA reads as TGTGCCAGCAGTGACGGGTCAGGCGATACTGAAGCTTTCTTT. It codes for CASSDGSGDTEAFF.